This TCR beta chain was captured by sequencing in a study of OX40 agonist ivuxolimab in advanced cancers. In the study overall: Patients were dosed intravenously with ivuxolimab at 0.01 to 10 mg/kg every 2 weeks. Patients with hepatocellular carcinoma, melanoma, renal cell or head and neck cancer made up the dose-escalation patients.

The study's findings and limits: In general, CD8+ T cells held more expanded clones than CD4+ did, on average.

The CDR3 spans 14 residues. In germline, CDR1 is SEHNR, CDR2 FQNEAQ (reference sequence). The V end lost 4 bases, the J end lost 2 bases, and 11 bases lay between the germline ends. TCRdb's copy holds only in-frame clones and misses some; the assay was immunoSEQ multiplex PCR. The repertoire holds roughly 80,000 clones, with just under 95% as singletons. This clone has just a few counts. The antigen is unknown. This TCR was sampled from an adult with an advanced solid tumor such as melanoma, head and neck, liver or kidney cancer. The V call is TRBV7-9, the J call TRBJ1-1; D is possibly TRBD1 (6 bases). The material sequenced was CD4+ or CD8+ T cells sorted from blood, taken in a trial of the OX40 agonist ivuxolimab. Written as DNA, the CDR3 is TGTGCCAGCAGCTCCGACAGGCTCAACACTGAAGCTTTCTTT. Translating gives CASSSDRLNTEAFF.